This TCR beta chain was recorded in a study of cytomegalovirus exposure and HLA in healthy donors. Study-level results: Further analysis, carried out later, found HLA-associated TCR beta chains more clonally expanded than equally common other chains.

About this clone: Its antigen is undetermined.

Both 60 Vbeta primers and 13 Jbeta primers went into the PCR. This table comes from immunoSEQ multiplex PCR, and its TCRdb copy is limited to in-frame clones, with some not included. The sample lists 95,000 to 150,000 clones; roughly 77% were seen once. Sequenced: PBMCs. The clonotype originates from a man aged 40-49 years in good health and CMV-seronegative.

In nucleotides, the CDR3 is TGCGCCAGCAGCCCCCCCAGGGGGCCGGGCACTGAAGCTTTCTTT. It encodes CASSPPRGPGTEAFF. The chain joins TRBV4-1 to TRBJ1-1, with TRBD1 identical over 8 bases. The CDR3 extends over 15 amino acids. The junction had 8 bases not matched to a gene; V was cut back by 4 bases and J by 4 bases. Per the germline V gene, CDR1 is MGHRA and CDR2 is YSYEKL.